This T cell receptor beta chain was identified in a study of identifying expanded T cells in peripheral blood. Profiled with immunoSEQ multiplex PCR; TCRdb holds only in-frame clones, not every one. Of 55,000 to 75,000 clones listed, around 87% were seen once; the top ten hold roughly 5%. A word on this clone: The antigen is not known.

General study findings and limits: Differentially abundant clones: around 1.2 between replicates, approximately 16 at two to three weeks, less than 25 at four.

CDR1 MGHDK and CDR2 SYGVNS come from the germline V gene. The CDR3 spans 11 residues. The V end was cut by 1 base, the J end by 10 bases, with 5 bases between. The sequenced sample consisted of blood. J is TRBJ2-1 and V is TRBV25-1; D is unresolved. The source of this sequence is a person aged 18 to 70 in good health. This CDR3 is CASSELAEQFF. The CDR3 DNA is TGTGCCAGCAGTGAATTGGCAGAGCAGTTCTTC. Drawing the rest from reference TRBV25-1 and TRBJ2-1, the complete variable domain is EADIYQTPRYLVIGTGKKITLECSQTMGHDKMYWYQQDPGMELHLIHYSYGVNSTEKGDLSSESTVSRIRTEHFPLTLESARPSHTSQYLCASSELAEQFFGPGTRLTVL.